Included here is one T cell receptor beta chain sequence, with context. Its matching antigen is unknown. Deletions cut 5 bases from V and 6 bases from J, with 14 bases between. The CDR3 is made up of 14 amino acids. Per the germline V gene, CDR1 is MGHRA and CDR2 is YSYEKL. Time point here: newly diagnosed GD, antithyroid drugs for less than 3 months. The TCR library was made from RNA extracted from PBMCs. The data originate from a study of regulatory T cells in long-lasting Graves disease. Points from the study as a whole: Persistent Graves' patients showed less TCR diversity than newly diagnosed patients showed. Persistent disease preferred TRBV28, TRBJ1-2 and TRBJ2-5.

Relying on iRepertoire HTBI primers and Arm-PCR of CDR3 regions, the team built TCR beta libraries. TCRdb reprocessed the multiplex PCR reads with MiXCR, giving one entry per CDR3 protein. The sample lists about 320,000 distinct CDR3 sequences; 15% to 20% were seen once. The sample consisted of peripheral blood mononuclear cells (PBMCs), taken at new diagnosis, from a patient treated with antithyroid drugs. This TCR was recovered from a female donor with Graves disease. The chain couples TRBV4-1 to TRBJ2-1; D remains ambiguous. In nucleotides, the CDR3 is TGCGCCAGCAGCTCCTCCTCTGGTGGCAATGAGCAGTTCTTC. It codes for CASSSSSGGNEQFF.